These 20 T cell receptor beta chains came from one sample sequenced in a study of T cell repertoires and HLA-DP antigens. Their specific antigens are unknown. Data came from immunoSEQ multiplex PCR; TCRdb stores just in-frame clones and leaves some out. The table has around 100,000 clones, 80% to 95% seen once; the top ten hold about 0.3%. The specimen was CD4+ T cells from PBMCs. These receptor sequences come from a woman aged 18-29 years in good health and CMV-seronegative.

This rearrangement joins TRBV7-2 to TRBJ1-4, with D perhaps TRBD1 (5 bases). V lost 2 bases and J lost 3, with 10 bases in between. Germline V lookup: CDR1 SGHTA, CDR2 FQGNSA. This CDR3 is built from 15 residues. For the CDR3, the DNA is TGTGCCAGCAGCTTATTCCCGGGGGCTAATGAAAAACTGTTTTTT. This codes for CASSLFPGANEKLFF.

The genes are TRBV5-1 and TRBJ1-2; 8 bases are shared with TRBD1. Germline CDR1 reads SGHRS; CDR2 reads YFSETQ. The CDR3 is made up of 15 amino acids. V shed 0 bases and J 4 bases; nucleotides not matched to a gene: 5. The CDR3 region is CASSLGTGPGYGYTF. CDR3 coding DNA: TGCGCCAGCAGCTTGGGGACAGGGCCTGGCTATGGCTACACCTTC.

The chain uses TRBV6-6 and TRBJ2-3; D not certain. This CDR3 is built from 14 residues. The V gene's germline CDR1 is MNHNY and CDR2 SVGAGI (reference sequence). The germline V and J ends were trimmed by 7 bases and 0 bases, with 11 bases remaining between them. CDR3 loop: CASTVGKSTDTQYF. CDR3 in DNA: TGTGCCAGCACCGTAGGCAAGAGCACAGATACGCAGTATTTT.

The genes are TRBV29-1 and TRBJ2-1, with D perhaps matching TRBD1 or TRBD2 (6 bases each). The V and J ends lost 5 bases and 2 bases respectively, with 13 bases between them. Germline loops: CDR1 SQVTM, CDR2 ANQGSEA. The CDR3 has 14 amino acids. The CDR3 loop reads CSVLLGGTYNEQFF. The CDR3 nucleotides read TGCAGCGTTCTCCTCGGGGGCACCTACAATGAGCAGTTCTTC.

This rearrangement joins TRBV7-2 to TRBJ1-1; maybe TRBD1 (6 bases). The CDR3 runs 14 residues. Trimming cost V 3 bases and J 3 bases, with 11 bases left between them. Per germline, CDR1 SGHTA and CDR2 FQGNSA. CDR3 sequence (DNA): TGTGCCAGCAGCTTGGCCAGGGGATACACTGAAGCTTTCTTT. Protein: CASSLARGYTEAFF.

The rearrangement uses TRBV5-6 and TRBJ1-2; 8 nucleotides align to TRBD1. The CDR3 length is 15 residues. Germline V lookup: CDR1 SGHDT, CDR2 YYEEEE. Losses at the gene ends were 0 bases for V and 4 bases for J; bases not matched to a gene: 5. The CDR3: CASSLGGQGGYGYTF. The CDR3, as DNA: TGTGCCAGCAGCTTGGGAGGACAGGGTGGCTATGGCTACACCTTC.

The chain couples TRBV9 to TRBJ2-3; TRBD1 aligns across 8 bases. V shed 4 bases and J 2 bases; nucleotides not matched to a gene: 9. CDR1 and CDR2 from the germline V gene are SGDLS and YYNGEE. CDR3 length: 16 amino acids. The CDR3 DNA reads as TGTGCCAGCAGCTCTACGATGGACAGGGTCACAGATACGCAGTATTTT. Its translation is CASSSTMDRVTDTQYF.

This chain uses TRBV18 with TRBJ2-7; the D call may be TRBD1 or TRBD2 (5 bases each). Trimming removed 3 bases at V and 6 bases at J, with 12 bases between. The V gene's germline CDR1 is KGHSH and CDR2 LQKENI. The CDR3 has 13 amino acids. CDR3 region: CASSPAGGPEQYF. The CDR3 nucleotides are TGTGCCAGCTCACCCGCTGGGGGTCCCGAGCAGTACTTC.

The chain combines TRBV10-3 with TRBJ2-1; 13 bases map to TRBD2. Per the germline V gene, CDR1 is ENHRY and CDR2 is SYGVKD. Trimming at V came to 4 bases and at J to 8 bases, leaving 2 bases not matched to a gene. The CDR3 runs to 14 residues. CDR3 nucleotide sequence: TGTGCCATCAGTGGGACTAGCGGGAGAGATGAGCAGTTCTTC. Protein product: CAISGTSGRDEQFF.

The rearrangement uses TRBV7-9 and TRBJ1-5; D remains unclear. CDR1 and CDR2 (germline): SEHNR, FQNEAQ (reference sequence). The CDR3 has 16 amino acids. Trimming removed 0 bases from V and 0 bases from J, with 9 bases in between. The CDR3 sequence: CASSLARTGSNQPQHF. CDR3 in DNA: TGTGCCAGCAGCTTAGCGAGGACCGGTAGCAATCAGCCCCAGCATTTT. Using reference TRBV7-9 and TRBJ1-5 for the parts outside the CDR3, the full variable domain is DTGVSQNPRHKITKRGQNVTFRCDPISEHNRLYWYRQTLGQGPEFLTYFQNEAQLEKSRLLSDRFSAERPKGSFSTLEIQRTEQGDSAMYLCASSLARTGSNQPQHFGDGTRLSIL.

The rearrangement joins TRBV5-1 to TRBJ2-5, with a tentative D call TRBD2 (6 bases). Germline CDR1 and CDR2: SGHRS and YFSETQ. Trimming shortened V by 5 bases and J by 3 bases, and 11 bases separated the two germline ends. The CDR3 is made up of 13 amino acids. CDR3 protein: CASRPGLEETQYF. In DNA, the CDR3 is TGCGCCAGCAGGCCGGGACTTGAAGAGACCCAGTACTTC.

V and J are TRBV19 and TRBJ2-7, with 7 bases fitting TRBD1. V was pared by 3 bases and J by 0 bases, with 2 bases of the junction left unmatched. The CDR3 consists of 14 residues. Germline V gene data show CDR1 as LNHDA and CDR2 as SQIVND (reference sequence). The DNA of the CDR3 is TGTGCCAGTAGTATCAGGGGGTTCTCCTACGAGCAGTACTTC. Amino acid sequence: CASSIRGFSYEQYF.

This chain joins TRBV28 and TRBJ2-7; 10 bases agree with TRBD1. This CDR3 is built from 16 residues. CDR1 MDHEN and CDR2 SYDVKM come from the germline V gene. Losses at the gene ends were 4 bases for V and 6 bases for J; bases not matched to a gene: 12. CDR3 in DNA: TGTGCCAGCAGTTCGTCCGGGACAGGGGTAAGAGGCGAGCAGTACGTC. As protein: CASSSSGTGVRGEQYV.

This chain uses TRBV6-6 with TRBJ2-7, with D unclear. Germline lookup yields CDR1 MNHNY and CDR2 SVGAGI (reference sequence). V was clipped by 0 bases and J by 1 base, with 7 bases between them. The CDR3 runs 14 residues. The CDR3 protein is CASSYSGGSYEQYV. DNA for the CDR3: TGTGCCAGCAGTTACTCTGGCGGTTCCTACGAGCAGTACGTC.

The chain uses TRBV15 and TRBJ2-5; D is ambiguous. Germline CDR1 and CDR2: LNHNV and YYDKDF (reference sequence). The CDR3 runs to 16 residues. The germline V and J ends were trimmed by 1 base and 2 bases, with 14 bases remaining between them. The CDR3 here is CATSRAPSRGQETQYF. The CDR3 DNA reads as TGTGCCACCAGCAGAGCCCCCTCCCGTGGGCAAGAGACCCAGTACTTC.

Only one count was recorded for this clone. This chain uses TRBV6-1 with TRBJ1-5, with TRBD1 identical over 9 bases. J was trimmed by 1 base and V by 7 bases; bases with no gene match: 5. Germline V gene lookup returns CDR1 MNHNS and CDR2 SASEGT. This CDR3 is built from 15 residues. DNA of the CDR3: TGTGCCAGCACCCTGGGACAGGGAAGCAATCAGCCCCAGCATTTT. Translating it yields CASTLGQGSNQPQHF.

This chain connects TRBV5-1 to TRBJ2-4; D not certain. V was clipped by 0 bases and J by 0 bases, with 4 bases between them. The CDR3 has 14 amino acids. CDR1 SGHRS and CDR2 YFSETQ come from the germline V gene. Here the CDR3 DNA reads TGCGCCAGCAGCTTGGGACTAGCCAAAAACATTCAGTACTTC. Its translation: CASSLGLAKNIQYF.

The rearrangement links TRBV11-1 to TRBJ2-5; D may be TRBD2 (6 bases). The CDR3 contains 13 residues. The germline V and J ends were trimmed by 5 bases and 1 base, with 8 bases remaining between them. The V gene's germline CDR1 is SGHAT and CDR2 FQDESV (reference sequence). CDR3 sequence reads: CASSLGGQETQYF. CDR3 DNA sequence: TGTGCCAGCAGCCTCGGGGGCCAAGAGACCCAGTACTTC. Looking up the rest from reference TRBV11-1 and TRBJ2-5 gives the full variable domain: EAEVAQSPRYKITEKSQAVAFWCDPISGHATLYWYRQILGQGPELLVQFQDESVVDDSQLPKDRFSAERLKGVDSTLKIQPAELGDSAMYLCASSLGGQETQYFGPGTRLLVL.

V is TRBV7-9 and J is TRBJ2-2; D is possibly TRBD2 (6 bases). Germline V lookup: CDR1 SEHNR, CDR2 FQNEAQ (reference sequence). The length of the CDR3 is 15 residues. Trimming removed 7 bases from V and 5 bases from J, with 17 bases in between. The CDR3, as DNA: TGTGCCAGCACGCCGAGGAGGGGTGGAACCGGGGAGCTGTTTTTT. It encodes CASTPRRGGTGELFF.

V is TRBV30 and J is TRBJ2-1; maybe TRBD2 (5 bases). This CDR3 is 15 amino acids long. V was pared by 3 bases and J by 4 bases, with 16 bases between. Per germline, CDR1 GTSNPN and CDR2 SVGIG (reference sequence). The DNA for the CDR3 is TGTGCCTGGAGCTTTCAGCGGACCTTATACAATGAGCAGTTCTTC. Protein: CAWSFQRTLYNEQFF. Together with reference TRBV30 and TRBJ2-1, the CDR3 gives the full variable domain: SQTIHQWPATLVQPVGSPLSLECTVEGTSNPNLYWYRQAAGRGLQLLFYSVGIGQISSEVPQNLSASRPQDRQFILSSKKLLLSDSGFYLCAWSFQRTLYNEQFFGPGTRLTVL.